What follows are 9 T cell receptor beta chains derived from one specimen sequenced in a study of OX40 agonist ivuxolimab in advanced cancers. Sequencing was performed with immunoSEQ multiplex PCR; in TCRdb, only in-frame clones are kept and a portion is missing. Of approximately 68,000 clones in the sample, 92% were seen once. Here the sequenced sample was CD4+ or CD8+ T cells sorted from blood, taken in a trial of the OX40 agonist ivuxolimab. The receptors stem from an adult with an advanced solid tumor such as melanoma, head and neck, liver or kidney cancer.

The gene calls are TRBV29-1 and TRBJ1-2; D is unclear. From germline, CDR1 is SQVTM and CDR2 ANQGSEA. This CDR3 region has 13 residues. V lost 6 bases, J lost 4 bases, and 15 bases lay in between. DNA for the CDR3: TGCAGCGTGCCCGAAACCCAGACCTATGGCTACACCTTC. Translation gives CSVPETQTYGYTF.

The count of this clone is one. The chain joins TRBV4-3 to TRBJ1-5; D gene ambiguous. Trimming took 4 bases from V and 7 from J, leaving 17 bases between them. This CDR3 has 15 residues. CDR1 LGHNA and CDR2 YSLEER come from the germline V gene. CDR3 protein: CASSPGWRAGQPQHF. CDR3 DNA sequence: TGCGCCAGCAGCCCAGGTTGGAGGGCAGGACAGCCCCAGCATTTT.

The gene calls are TRBV9 and TRBJ2-7; 9 bases are a match to TRBD1. From germline, CDR1 is SGDLS and CDR2 YYNGEE. The CDR3 length is 14 residues. V lost 1 base, J lost 5 bases, and 4 bases stayed unmatched. CDR3 sequence reads: CASSVSGQGDEQYF. The CDR3 nucleotides are TGTGCCAGCAGCGTATCGGGACAGGGCGACGAGCAGTACTTC.

V gene TRBV5-8 combines with J gene TRBJ1-5; 9 bases are shared with TRBD1. CDR1 and CDR2 from the germline V gene are SGHTS and YDEGEE. The CDR3 is made up of 15 amino acids. The ends lost 5 bases at V and 6 bases at J; junction bases unmatched: 9. The CDR3 region has the DNA TGTGCCAGCAGACCCCGGACAGGGGTAATTCAGCCCCAGCATTTT. Translation gives CASRPRTGVIQPQHF.

This sequence joins TRBV7-6 and TRBJ1-6; 8 bases are shared with TRBD1. This CDR3 has 15 amino acids. Germline V gene data show CDR1 as SGHVS and CDR2 as FNYEAQ. V was clipped by 5 bases and J by 10 bases; unmatched bases: 10. CDR3 protein: CASSPGGQGGSPLHF. The CDR3 DNA is TGTGCCAGCAGCCCCGGAGGACAGGGAGGATCACCCCTCCACTTT.

J is TRBJ1-5 and V is TRBV27; D gene uncertain. V lost 6 bases to trimming and J lost 1 base, with 10 bases between them. Germline V gene lookup returns CDR1 MNHEY and CDR2 SMNVEV (reference sequence). The CDR3 has 14 amino acids. CDR3 DNA: TGTGCCAGCAGCCCACATGGGAGCAATCAGCCCCAGCATTTT. It is translated as CASSPHGSNQPQHF.

V usage is TRBV21-1 and J usage is TRBJ2-7; the table assigns TRBD1, which was not confirmed against the DNA. TRBV21-1 has pseudogene status. This CDR3 has 14 residues. CDR3 in amino acids: CASSKGDSSYEQYF. CDR3 in DNA: TGTGCCAGCAGCAAAGGGGACAGCTCCTACGAGCAGTACTTC.

This sequence joins TRBV6-1 and TRBJ2-7; D is unclear. Germline V CDR1 and CDR2: MNHNS, SASEGT. Deletions cut 2 bases from V and 0 bases from J, with 20 bases between. The CDR3 has 18 amino acids. The DNA of the CDR3 is TGTGCCAGCAGTGAATTAGCCCCACCGGCCGACTTCTCCTACGAGCAGTACTTC. Translation gives CASSELAPPADFSYEQYF.

This sequence joins TRBV27 and TRBJ2-1; 12 nucleotides agree with TRBD2. Trimming at V came to 5 bases and at J to 8 bases, leaving 7 bases not matched to a gene. The CDR3 covers 15 residues. Germline assignment: CDR1 MNHEY and CDR2 SMNVEV (reference sequence). This CDR3 reads CASSLLAGGPYEQFF. DNA of the CDR3: TGTGCCAGCAGTCTGCTAGCGGGGGGGCCGTATGAGCAGTTCTTC.